What follows are 6 T cell receptor beta chains derived from one specimen sequenced in a study of human T cells and chemical hapten exposure. TCRdb processed the RACE reads anew with MiXCR; each CDR3 protein has one entry. This sample carries some 330,000 distinct CDR3 sequences, around 5.5% of them seen once, and the ten largest clones take under 9.5%. The time point denotes: pre-sensitization, week 0. Treatment given: therapeutic diphenylcyclopropenone sensitization with weekly scalp DPC. The source material was whole blood, sampled in connection with sensitization to the hapten diphenylcyclopropenone (DPC). The receptor set was obtained from a young woman with alopecia areata. Some clones in this sample may be carry-over from other donors' samples.

This clonotype has ten or more counts. V usage is TRBV5-4 and J usage is TRBJ1-1; tentatively, D is TRBD1 (6 bases). CDR1 SGHNT and CDR2 YYREEE come from the germline V gene (reference sequence). This CDR3 has 17 amino acids. V gave up 4 bases and J gave up 6 bases, with 25 bases separating them. The CDR3 here is CASSLRHTGRGDAEAFF. The DNA for the CDR3 is TGTGCCAGCAGCCTCCGGCACACAGGGAGGGGGGACGCTGAAGCTTTCTTT.

This clonotype has just a few counts. This chain uses TRBV11-2 with TRBJ2-5; 8 bases line up with TRBD2. V shed 7 bases, J shed 3 bases, and the junction held 10 bases outside the gene matches. CDR1 SGHAT and CDR2 FQNNGV come from the germline V gene. The CDR3 length is 15 residues. For the CDR3, the DNA is TGTGCCAGCACCCGCGCTAGCGGGTCAGAAGAGACCCAGTACTTC. Translation gives CASTRASGSEETQYF. Based on the CDR3 plus reference TRBV11-2 and TRBJ2-5, the full variable domain is EAGVAQSPRYKIIEKRQSVAFWCNPISGHATLYWYQQILGQGPKLLIQFQNNGVVDDSQLPKDRFSAERLKGVDSTLKIQPAKLEDSAVYLCASTRASGSEETQYFGPGTRLLVL.

This clonotype was found many times. The rearrangement joins TRBV28 to TRBJ2-7; D might be TRBD2 (5 bases). Looked up from germline, CDR1 is MDHEN and CDR2 is SYDVKM. The CDR3 totals 15 residues. V gave up 7 bases and J gave up 7 bases, with 23 bases separating them. The DNA of the CDR3 is TGTGCCAGCACCCAACTAGGAGACGTATCCCTGGAGCAGTACTTC. Protein: CASTQLGDVSLEQYF. Looking up the rest from reference TRBV28 and TRBJ2-7 gives the full variable domain: DVKVTQSSRYLVKRTGEKVFLECVQDMDHENMFWYRQDPGLGLRLIYFSYDVKMKEKGDIPEGYSVSREKKERFSLILESASTNQTSMYLCASTQLGDVSLEQYFGPGTRLTVT.

This clonotype was counted between two and nine times. This chain joins TRBV6-5 and TRBJ1-1; 7 bases are shared with TRBD1. Germline lookup yields CDR1 MNHEY and CDR2 SVGAGI. The CDR3 spans 11 residues. Trimming took 7 bases from V and 9 from J; bases not matched to a gene: 5. CDR3 sequence: CASIRTGKAFF. For the CDR3, the DNA is TGTGCCAGCATCAGGACAGGCAAAGCTTTCTTT.

Ten or more counts support this clonotype. The genes are TRBV5-4 and TRBJ2-5; D could derive from TRBD1 or TRBD2 (5 bases each). Trimming left V 4 bases short and J 5 bases short, with 12 bases between. Germline-derived CDR1 and CDR2 are SGHNT and YYREEE (reference sequence). The CDR3 loop spans 13 amino acids. CDR3 protein: CASSPGPDETQYF. The CDR3 coding sequence is TGTGCCAGCAGCCCGGGACCCGACGAGACCCAGTACTTC. Variable domain in full (rest from reference TRBV5-4 and TRBJ2-5): ETGVTQSPTHLIKTRGQQVTLRCSSQSGHNTVSWYQQALGQGPQFIFQYYREEENGRGNFPPRFSGLQFPNYSSELNVNALELDDSALYLCASSPGPDETQYFGPGTRLLVL.

This clonotype was found many times. The genes are TRBV4-1 and TRBJ1-3, with D perhaps TRBD1 (5 bases). The V gene's germline CDR1 is MGHRA and CDR2 YSYEKL. Trimming took off 3 bases at V and 0 bases at J, with 9 bases between the two ends. The CDR3 totals 15 residues. CDR3 loop: CASSHGDRSGNTIYF. In nucleotides, the CDR3 is TGCGCCAGCAGCCATGGGGACCGCTCTGGAAACACCATATATTTT.